This TCR beta chain was observed in a study of T cells after posttransplantation cyclophosphamide (dated by TCRdb to the mid-2010s). Study-wide context: Using TRB sequencing, the study followed how the T cell repertoire rebuilt after myeloablative bone marrow transplantation with posttransplantation cyclophosphamide given as GVHD prophylaxis. Antigen receptor sequencing covered samples from 35 PTCy-treated patients and about 17 of their related bone marrow donors. Blood from every one of the approximately 30 PTCy patients who had 1-year posttransplant specimens underwent TRB sequencing. Up to roughly 3 additional blood samples from 2 to 5.2 years after transplant were also TRB-sequenced in 3 patients, as was pretransplant blood from a handful of patients. Because TRA and TRB clonality correlated tightly in 9 samples, the subsequent TCR analyses were limited to TRB only. Public TRB sequences were checked against a database of over 3,000 sequences associated with responses to pathogens, tumor antigens, self-antigens and alloantigens.

Genomic DNA was used for TRB sequencing, which was performed with the immunoSEQ assay at survey resolution or with the hsTCRB kit. In the authors' own workflow: The immunoSEQ software handled initial read processing, and the LymphoSeq R package was used for repertoire analyses. Clonality was calculated as 1 minus normalized Shannon entropy, and the Gini coefficient was also calculated for each TRB dataset. Phenotypes of unsorted samples were inferred by mapping TRB sequences from sorted subsets of the recipient or donor onto unsorted samples of the same recipient. TCRdb's version of the immuneACCESS table is confined to in-frame rearrangements and falls short of the full clone set. An unresolved V gene accounts for under half of the shortfall where checked; the remainder is of unknown origin. V and J calls and clone size are given by that table; D and trimming were obtained from the DNA. The table shows more than 9,000 clones here, with no singletons. The ten largest clones capture around 13% of the sample.

Per the publication, the treatment or condition label means: high-dose cyclophosphamide on days +3 and +4 as single-agent GVHD prophylaxis. Patients in the PTCy group got busulfan and fludarabine conditioning, a marrow graft from a related or unrelated donor, and cyclophosphamide on days +3 and +4. The PTCy-treated patients were enrolled in a prospective multi-institutional clinical trial. Peripheral blood and bone marrow mononuclear cells were isolated by Ficoll-Hypaque density centrifugation and cryopreserved. The CDR1 and CDR2 encoded by the germline V gene are MNHEY and SVGAGI. The CDR3 runs 16 amino acids, cysteine and phenylalanine included. Left in the record is the CDR3 DNA by itself, 48 bases read in frame from the first base. Cut back by 3 bases and 11 bases, the V and J ends lie 22 bases apart. Study-level results and caveats: The TRB repertoires of T cells infiltrating skin or GI tract showed only limited overlap with the TRB repertoires of T cells in blood. Donor-recipient similarity was low at 1-2 months but increased during the first year, and donor CD8+ memory clones often dominated later blood repertoires. Across 45 patients, recipient CMV seropositivity and CMV reactivation were highly associated with TRB clonality; PTCy diversity was similar to CNI/methotrexate controls.

The table lists this clone with many counts. The antigen it recognizes is unknown. Per-base qualities were not stored, and no clone one base away is much larger. The sequence derives from a female patient aged 40-50 years who received an allogeneic stem cell transplant from a related donor, was CMV-positive, and had no GVHD. After a transplant, certain T cells may trace back to the graft donor. The sequences come from PBMCs, collected after allogeneic stem cell transplant with posttransplant cyclophosphamide. The sequence links TRBV6-5 to TRBJ1-4; perhaps TRBD1 is the D gene, with 6 bases matching. The DNA sequence reads TGTGCCAGCAGTTATTTATCCGGGACACGGTTAGGGAAACTGTTTTTT. This sequence encodes CASSYLSGTRLGKLFF.